Each of the 11 T cell receptor beta chains below was sequenced from the same sample in a study of control samples from healthy donors and cancer patients. Libraries were prepared by immunoSEQ multiplex PCR; TCRdb keeps only in-frame clonotypes and omits some of them. This sample carries about 89,000 clones, approximately 89% of them seen once, and the ten largest clones take approximately 21%. Input material: blood. The receptor set was obtained from a man aged 25-45 years in good health.

This sequence joins TRBV20-1 and TRBJ2-7; D is possibly TRBD2 (6 bases). V dropped 3 bases and J dropped 0 bases, with 12 bases sitting between them. CDR1 DFQATT and CDR2 SNEGSKA come from the germline V gene (reference sequence). CDR3 length: 14 amino acids. The DNA of the CDR3 is TGCAGTGCTAGTAGGGCCGGGAGCTCCTACGAGCAGTACTTC. The encoded protein is CSASRAGSSYEQYF.

The V and J genes are TRBV10-3 and TRBJ1-5; D is possibly TRBD1 (6 bases). CDR1 ENHRY and CDR2 SYGVKD come from the germline V gene. This CDR3 spans 16 amino acids. V was clipped by 2 bases and J by 0 bases, with 11 bases between them. The CDR3 protein is CAISEVDRLSNQPQHF. The CDR3 DNA is TGTGCCATCAGTGAGGTAGACAGGCTTAGCAATCAGCCCCAGCATTTT.

V and J are TRBV6-5 and TRBJ2-2; tentatively, D is TRBD1 or TRBD2 (5 bases each). Trimming shortened V by 1 base and J by 6 bases, and 12 bases separated the two germline ends. CDR1 and CDR2 from the germline V gene are MNHEY and SVGAGI. The CDR3 length is 15 residues. The CDR3 nucleotides read TGTGCCAGCAGTTACTGGGGGAGCGATCCCGGGGAGCTGTTTTTT. This encodes CASSYWGSDPGELFF.

The genes are TRBV7-3 and TRBJ1-1, with D perhaps TRBD1 (5 bases). V lost 1 base and J 0 bases, leaving 18 bases between the germline ends. The CDR3 runs to 18 residues. CDR1 SGHTA and CDR2 FQGTGA come from the germline V gene. The CDR3 protein is CASSLMGRQAGLNTEAFF. CDR3 in DNA: TGTGCCAGCAGCTTAATGGGGCGCCAGGCCGGATTGAACACTGAAGCTTTCTTT.

The chain links TRBV19 to TRBJ1-2; D perhaps matches TRBD1 (6 bases). V was clipped by 7 bases and J by 0 bases, with 18 bases between them. CDR1 is LNHDA, CDR2 SQIVND, per germline (reference sequence). This CDR3 is 16 amino acids long. In nucleotides, the CDR3 is TGTGCCAGTACTGAAGGGCGGGGACAAGCTAACTATGGCTACACCTTC. As protein: CASTEGRGQANYGYTF.

The J gene is TRBJ1-4, the V gene TRBV29-1; TRBD1 is a possible D gene (5 bases). The CDR3 runs 14 residues. Germline-derived CDR1 and CDR2 are SQVTM and ANQGSEA. V was trimmed by 7 bases and J by 6 bases, leaving 18 bases between them. CDR3 DNA: TGCAGCGCGAGAAGCCACCGAGGGGATGAAAAACTGTTTTTT. It specifies CSARSHRGDEKLFF.

This clone is judged medium-sized. The chain uses TRBV29-1 and TRBJ2-3, with D unresolved. Germline assignment: CDR1 SQVTM and CDR2 ANQGSEA. V lost 3 bases and J 1 base, leaving 11 bases between the germline ends. This CDR3 region has 14 residues. For the CDR3, the DNA is TGCAGCGTTGACCATCCTCAGGGCACAGATACGCAGTATTTT. It specifies CSVDHPQGTDTQYF.

The chain joins TRBV28 to TRBJ2-5; D is unresolved. Germline V gives CDR1 MDHEN, CDR2 SYDVKM. CDR3 length: 14 residues. The V end was cut by 4 bases, the J end by 3 bases, with 12 bases between. The CDR3 nucleotides are TGTGCCAGCAGTTCAGCCGACCGAGAAGAGACCCAGTACTTC. This encodes CASSSADREETQYF. Filled out from reference TRBV28 and TRBJ2-5, the complete variable domain reads DVKVTQSSRYLVKRTGEKVFLECVQDMDHENMFWYRQDPGLGLRLIYFSYDVKMKEKGDIPEGYSVSREKKERFSLILESASTNQTSMYLCASSSADREETQYFGPGTRLLVL.

This chain links TRBV6-5 with TRBJ1-1, with 7 bases fitting TRBD1. The CDR3 contains 14 residues. V trimming: 4 bases; J trimming: 1 base; junction bases outside the gene matches: 3. The V gene's germline CDR1 is MNHEY and CDR2 SVGAGI. In nucleotides, the CDR3 is TGTGCCAGCAGTTCGGGACAGCCGAACACTGAAGCTTTCTTT. This codes for CASSSGQPNTEAFF.

The CDR3 region has the DNA TGTGCCAGCAGTGCCCGACAGGGGGATGGTAATCAGCCCCAGCATTTT. It specifies CASSARQGDGNQPQHF. The V and J genes are TRBV2 and TRBJ1-5, with 9 bases identical to TRBD1. With V trimmed by 4 bases and J by 4 bases, 8 bases remained unmatched. Germline V gene lookup returns CDR1 SNHLY and CDR2 FYNNEI. The CDR3 spans 16 residues.

To note about this clone: The same CDR3 can be traced to other DNA sequences in this sample. This rearrangement joins TRBV19 to TRBJ1-5; D uncertain. Deletions cut 0 bases from V and 1 base from J, with 7 bases between. Looked up from germline, CDR1 is LNHDA and CDR2 is SQIVND (reference sequence). The CDR3 spans 15 residues. The CDR3 coding sequence is TGTGCCAGTAGTATAGACGGCGGCAGCAATCAGCCCCAGCATTTT. It yields the protein CASSIDGGSNQPQHF.